This T cell receptor beta chain was recorded in a study of OX40 agonist ivuxolimab in advanced cancers. Turning to the study itself: Patients were treated with ivuxolimab, an agonistic anti-OX40 (CD134) antibody.

Germline V lookup: CDR1 MNHNS, CDR2 SASEGT. CDR3 length: 15 residues. The V end was cut by 6 bases, the J end by 0 bases, with 11 bases between. Baseline, cycle 4 day 1, and cycle 7 day 1 were the blood sampling points. Sequenced by immunoSEQ multiplex PCR; TCRdb stores in-frame clones only, minus some. The sample yields 60,000 to 85,000 clones, around 90% seen once. This rearrangement joins TRBV6-1 to TRBJ1-4; D uncertain. This TCR derives from an adult with an advanced solid tumor such as melanoma, head and neck, liver or kidney cancer. The source material was CD4+ or CD8+ T cells sorted from blood, sampled in a trial of the OX40 agonist ivuxolimab. The CDR3 loop is CASRADFATNEKLFF. For the CDR3, the DNA is TGTGCCAGCAGAGCCGATTTTGCAACTAATGAAAAACTGTTTTTT.